Each of the 21 T cell receptor beta chains below was sequenced from the same sample in a study of beta chain features in type 1 diabetes. The whole isolated RNA underwent reverse transcription, so sequencing captured expressed TCRB transcripts. Data came from immunoSEQ multiplex PCR; TCRdb stores just in-frame clones and leaves some out. Of over 40,000 clones in the sample, 66% were seen once. These TCRs' antigens remain unknown. General study findings and limits: Shortening that was moderate but significant affected the TCRB CDR3s of Type 1 diabetes patients in all four CD4+ subsets.

Sequencing was done on a sample of Tregs from blood. The origin of the receptors is a woman under 30 with type 1 diabetes.

This clone was recorded once. The J gene is TRBJ1-4, the V gene TRBV5-6; 10 nucleotides match TRBD1. The V and J ends lost 1 base and 8 bases, in that order; junction bases with no gene match: 14. The CDR3 contains 18 residues. Looked up from germline, CDR1 is SGHDT and CDR2 is YYEEEE. The CDR3 region has the DNA TGTGCCAGCAGCTTGACGGGACAGGGGCTGTGGGGCAGAGAAAAACTGTTTTTT. It specifies CASSLTGQGLWGREKLFF.

This clone was detected a few times. The gene calls are TRBV7-2 and TRBJ1-1; D not certain. CDR1 is SGHTA, CDR2 FQGNSA, per germline. V gave up 1 base and J gave up 5 bases, with 8 bases separating them. The CDR3 has 13 residues. The CDR3 reads CASSLVPGTEAFF. DNA of the CDR3: TGTGCCAGCAGCTTAGTCCCGGGGACTGAAGCTTTCTTT.

This rearrangement joins TRBV25-1 to TRBJ1-1, with D perhaps TRBD1 (6 bases). Trimming stripped 6 bases from V and 4 bases from J, with 6 bases between. This CDR3 comprises 11 residues. Germline loops: CDR1 MGHDK, CDR2 SYGVNS. CDR3 loop: CASRGATEAFF. The CDR3 nucleotides are TGTGCCAGCAGGGGGGCCACTGAAGCTTTCTTT.

The count of this clone is one. The chain has TRBV28 and TRBJ2-3; maybe TRBD1 (7 bases). The V end lost 10 bases, the J end lost 6 bases, and 29 bases lay between the germline ends. Germline V gene data show CDR1 as MDHEN and CDR2 as SYDVKM. The CDR3 consists of 17 residues. The chain's CDR3 is CAIQRRPFTTGRDTQYF. Written as DNA, the CDR3 is TGTGCCATACAACGTAGACCATTTACGACAGGGAGGGATACGCAGTATTTT.

The chain uses TRBV5-1 and TRBJ2-1; TRBD2 matches 8 bases. CDR3 length: 15 amino acids. The germline CDR1 and CDR2 sequences are SGHRS and YFSETQ. After removal of 1 base from V and 6 bases from J, the junction contained 6 bases not matched to a gene. The CDR3 DNA sequence: TGCGCCAGCAGCTTGCATAGCGGGGTGGTCAATGAGCAGTTCTTC. It is translated as CASSLHSGVVNEQFF.

The V call is TRBV29-1, the J call TRBJ2-7; 13 positions match TRBD2. CDR3 size: 12 residues. Trimming took 7 bases from V and 7 from J; bases not matched to a gene: 4. Germline lookup yields CDR1 SQVTM and CDR2 ANQGSEA. CDR3 bases: TGCAGCGGGAGGACTAGCGGGAGAGAGCAGTACTTC. Translation: CSGRTSGREQYF.

Regarding this clone: No conserved phenylalanine or tryptophan ends this CDR3, so it is likely a read error. J is TRBJ2-7 and V is TRBV4-1, with D possibly being TRBD1 (5 bases). CDR3 size: 15 residues. V gave up 3 bases and J gave up 0 bases, with 12 bases separating them. Germline V gene sequence: CDR1 MGHRA, CDR2 YSYEKL. The DNA of the CDR3 is TGCGCCAGCAGCCACATCACAGGTAGCTCCTACGAGCAGTACCTC. It specifies CASSHITGSSYEQYL.

V gene TRBV6-1 combines with J gene TRBJ2-1, with no clear D. V lost 4 bases and J lost 6, with 7 bases in between. The CDR3 spans 12 residues. CDR1 MNHNS and CDR2 SASEGT come from the germline V gene. CDR3: CASSVESNEQFF. The CDR3 DNA is TGTGCCAGCAGTGTAGAATCCAATGAGCAGTTCTTC.

The V call is TRBV18, the J call TRBJ1-5; D unresolved. Looked up from germline, CDR1 is KGHSH and CDR2 is LQKENI. The CDR3 sequence is 16 residues long. V lost 2 bases and J 3 bases, leaving 14 bases between the germline ends. CDR3 bases: TGTGCCAGCTCACCAGGGAGTCGACGGGACAATCAGCCCCAGCATTTT. Translated: CASSPGSRRDNQPQHF.

The chain links TRBV7-9 to TRBJ1-2; D uncertain. The CDR3 runs 16 residues. V shed 3 bases and J shed 4 bases, with 18 bases lying between them. The germline V gene has CDR1 SEHNR and CDR2 FQNEAQ (reference sequence). The CDR3 loop is CASSFEAATSSYGYTF. The CDR3 bases are TGTGCCAGCAGCTTCGAGGCAGCCACGTCCAGCTATGGCTACACCTTC. Together with reference TRBV7-9 and TRBJ1-2, the CDR3 gives the full variable domain: DTGVSQNPRHKITKRGQNVTFRCDPISEHNRLYWYRQTLGQGPEFLTYFQNEAQLEKSRLLSDRFSAERPKGSFSTLEIQRTEQGDSAMYLCASSFEAATSSYGYTFGSGTRLTVV.

This clone was counted a few times. The V gene is TRBV18, the J gene TRBJ1-2; D unclear. CDR3 size: 14 residues. The V gene lost 3 bases and the J gene lost 4 bases, with 12 bases spanning the gap. Germline CDR1 and CDR2: KGHSH and LQKENI. The CDR3 loop reads CASSPGREAYGYTF. CDR3 nucleotides: TGTGCCAGCTCACCGGGGAGGGAGGCCTATGGCTACACCTTC. The variable domain in full, with the rest retrieved from reference TRBV18 and TRBJ1-2, is NAGVMQNPRHLVRRRGQEARLRCSPMKGHSHVYWYRQLPEEGLKFMVYLQKENIIDESGMPKERFSAEFPKEGPSILRIQQVVRGDSAAYFCASSPGREAYGYTFGSGTRLTVV.

The chain recombines TRBV6-6 with TRBJ2-7, with D maybe TRBD1 (6 bases). Germline V gene data show CDR1 as MNHNY and CDR2 as SVGAGI (reference sequence). Trimming shortened V by 2 bases and J by 4 bases, and 18 bases separated the two germline ends. This CDR3 has 16 residues. The CDR3 DNA is TGTGCCAGCAGTTACAGGACCCGGGACACTTGGTACGAGCAGTACTTC. This encodes CASSYRTRDTWYEQYF.

The chain employs TRBV7-2 and TRBJ2-3; TRBD2 aligns across 10 bases. V lost 5 bases and J lost 4; bases outside the gene matches: 15. Germline V gene data show CDR1 as SGHTA and CDR2 as FQGNSA. The length of the CDR3 is 18 residues. CDR3 amino acids: CASSPGRLAGALPDTQYF. The CDR3 coding sequence is TGTGCCAGCAGCCCAGGCAGGCTAGCGGGGGCTTTGCCAGATACGCAGTATTTT.

The gene calls are TRBV7-2 and TRBJ2-5; 10 nucleotides match TRBD2. Germline-derived CDR1 and CDR2 are SGHTA and FQGNSA. V shed 5 bases and J 5 bases; nucleotides not matched to a gene: 11. The CDR3 has 16 amino acids. CDR3 in amino acids: CASSPRLGAGGETQYF. The CDR3 DNA is TGTGCCAGCAGCCCCCGCTTAGGAGCGGGGGGGGAGACCCAGTACTTC.

This clone was counted a few times. The chain combines TRBV21-1 with TRBJ2-1; the table gives TRBD2 as D, unverified against the DNA. TRBV21-1 is recorded as a pseudogene. The CDR3 sequence is 18 residues long. The CDR3 coding sequence is TGTGCCAGCAGCAAACAACTAGCTGTAGAGAGCTCCTACAATGAGCAGTTCTTC. Translation gives CASSKQLAVESSYNEQFF.

V and J are TRBV4-1 and TRBJ1-2; no firm D call. V lost 0 bases, J lost 8 bases, and 10 bases lay in between. The CDR3 is 13 residues long. CDR1 and CDR2 (germline): MGHRA, YSYEKL. As DNA, the CDR3 is TGCGCCAGCAGCCAAGATCCGGGTGGGGGCTACACCTTC. Translated: CASSQDPGGGYTF.

J is TRBJ1-4 and V is TRBV6-5; the D gene is possibly TRBD1 (6 bases). Germline CDR1 is MNHEY and CDR2 is SVGAGI. The CDR3 sequence is 15 residues long. Between the trimmed V and J ends, which lost 6 bases and 0 bases, there was a span of 11 bases. CDR3 protein: CASRPPGATNEKLFF. CDR3 DNA sequence: TGTGCCAGCAGGCCTCCAGGGGCAACTAATGAAAAACTGTTTTTT.

The chain's CDR3 is CAWSAGQYTEAFF. The CDR3 region has the DNA TGTGCCTGGAGTGCCGGACAGTACACTGAAGCTTTCTTT. The chain links TRBV30 to TRBJ1-1; a weak D match, TRBD1 (6 bases). V gave up 1 base and J gave up 3 bases, with 9 bases separating them. The V gene's germline CDR1 is GTSNPN and CDR2 SVGIG (reference sequence). CDR3 length: 13 residues.

A few counts support this clone. The V and J genes are TRBV10-2 and TRBJ2-3; 9 nucleotides match TRBD2. V trimming: 0 bases; J trimming: 6 bases; junction bases outside the gene matches: 10. The CDR3 runs to 17 residues. Per the germline V gene, CDR1 is WSHSY and CDR2 is SAAADI. CDR3 loop: CASSESPLAGPSDTQYF. The CDR3 nucleotides are TGCGCCAGCAGTGAGTCGCCCCTAGCGGGGCCTTCGGATACGCAGTATTTT.

This clone was counted once. This chain uses TRBV18 with TRBJ1-1; 7 bases line up with TRBD1. CDR3 length: 14 residues. Trimming at V came to 4 bases and at J to 5 bases, leaving 7 bases not matched to a gene. Germline values: CDR1 KGHSH, CDR2 LQKENI. The CDR3 sequence: CASSLLTGQTEAFF. The DNA of the CDR3 is TGTGCCAGCTCACTCTTGACAGGGCAGACTGAAGCTTTCTTT.

V usage is TRBV19 and J usage is TRBJ1-5; D is unresolved. The V gene's germline CDR1 is LNHDA and CDR2 SQIVND (reference sequence). The CDR3 loop spans 15 amino acids. V lost 4 bases to trimming and J lost 0 bases, with 10 bases between them. The CDR3 reads CASSRVGGSNQPQHF. In nucleotides, the CDR3 is TGTGCCAGTAGTAGGGTTGGAGGTAGCAATCAGCCCCAGCATTTT. Variable domain in full (rest from reference TRBV19 and TRBJ1-5): DGGITQSPKYLFRKEGQNVTLSCEQNLNHDAMYWYRQDPGQGLRLIYYSQIVNDFQKGDIAEGYSVSREKKESFPLTVTSAQKNPTAFYLCASSRVGGSNQPQHFGDGTRLSIL.